This TCR beta chain was observed in a study of blood T cell repertoires in COVID-19. For the study at large: The origin of the acute and convalescent COVID-19 samples was the United States, Italy and Spain. The cDNA or gDNA used as material had been derived from T cells, B-cell-depleted T cells, or PBMCs.

The CDR3 consists of 17 residues. The V and J ends lost 1 base and 0 bases, in that order; junction bases with no gene match: 4. Germline V gives CDR1 SGHVS, CDR2 FNYEAQ. The authors' processing: Estimation of nucleated cell counts was performed using reference gene primer amplification. Here immunoSEQ multiplex PCR was the method, and the copy in TCRdb shows in-frame clones only, minus some. Clonal size and the V and J genes are those of that table, whereas D and trimming came from the DNA. The profile covers 250,000 or so clones, with 80% to 85% appearing a single time and 4.2% taken by the ten largest.

The sequenced material came from peripheral blood. The chain is built from TRBV7-6 and TRBJ1-1; 11 nucleotides align to TRBD1. This receptor was taken from a man aged 60 to 75 with acute or convalescent COVID-19. The CDR3 is CASSLVGTGGMNTEAFF. CDR3 in DNA: TGTGCCAGCAGCTTAGTGGGGACAGGGGGTATGAACACTGAAGCTTTCTTT.